This T cell receptor beta chain was sequenced for a study of blood T cell repertoires in COVID-19. Study processing details: Researchers report that nucleated cell counts were estimated from reference gene primer amplification. Only in-frame clones appear in the TCRdb table, and some are missing; sequencing was by immunoSEQ multiplex PCR. That table gives V, J and clone size, and the DNA gave D and trimming. This table has more than 130,000 clones, 80% to 90% appearing once. With 4 bases removed from V and 2 bases from J, the gap between germline ends came to 12 bases. There are 14 residues in the CDR3. Germline loops: CDR1 KGHSY, CDR2 FQNENV.

The chain is built from TRBV16 and TRBJ2-7, with unresolved D. Sequencing was performed on peripheral blood. This sequence was found in a woman aged 40 to 50 with acute or convalescent COVID-19. As DNA, the CDR3 is TGTGCCAGCAGCCGCCCACTAATGCCCTACGAGCAGTACTTC. It codes for CASSRPLMPYEQYF.